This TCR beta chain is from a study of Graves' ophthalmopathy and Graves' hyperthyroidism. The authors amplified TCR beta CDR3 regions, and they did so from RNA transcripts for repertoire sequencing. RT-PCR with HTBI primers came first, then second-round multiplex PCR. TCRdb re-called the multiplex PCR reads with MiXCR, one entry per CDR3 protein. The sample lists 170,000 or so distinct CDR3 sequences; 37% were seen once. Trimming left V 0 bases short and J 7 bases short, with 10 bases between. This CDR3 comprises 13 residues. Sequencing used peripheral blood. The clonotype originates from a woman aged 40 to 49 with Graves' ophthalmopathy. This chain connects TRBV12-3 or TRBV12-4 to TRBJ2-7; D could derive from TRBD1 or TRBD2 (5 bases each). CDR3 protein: CASSLARGWEQYF. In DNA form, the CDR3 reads TGTGCCAGCAGTTTAGCGAGGGGTTGGGAGCAGTACTTC.